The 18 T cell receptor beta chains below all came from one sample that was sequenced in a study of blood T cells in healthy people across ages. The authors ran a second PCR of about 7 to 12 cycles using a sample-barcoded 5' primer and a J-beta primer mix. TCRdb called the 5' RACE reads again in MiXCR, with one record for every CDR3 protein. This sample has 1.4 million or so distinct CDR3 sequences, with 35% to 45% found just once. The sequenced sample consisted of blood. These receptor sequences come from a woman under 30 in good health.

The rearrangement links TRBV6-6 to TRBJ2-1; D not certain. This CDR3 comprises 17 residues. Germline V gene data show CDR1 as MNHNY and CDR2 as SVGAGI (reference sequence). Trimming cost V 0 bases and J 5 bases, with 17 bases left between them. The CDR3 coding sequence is TGTGCCAGCAGTTACTCCTTCTCTGGGTTTAGGGACAATGAGCAGTTCTTC. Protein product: CASSYSFSGFRDNEQFF.

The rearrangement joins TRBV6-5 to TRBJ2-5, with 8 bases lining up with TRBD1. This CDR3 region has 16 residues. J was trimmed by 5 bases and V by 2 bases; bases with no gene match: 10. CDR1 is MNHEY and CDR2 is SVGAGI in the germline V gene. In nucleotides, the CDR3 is TGTGCCAGCAGTTACGGTTTTTGGGGACAGGACGAGACCCAGTACTTC. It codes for CASSYGFWGQDETQYF.

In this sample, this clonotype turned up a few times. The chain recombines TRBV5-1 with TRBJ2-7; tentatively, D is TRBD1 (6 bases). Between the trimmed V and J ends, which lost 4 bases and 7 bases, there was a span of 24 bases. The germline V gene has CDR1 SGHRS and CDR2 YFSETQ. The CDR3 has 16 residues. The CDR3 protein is CASSQGDGDNYNEQYF. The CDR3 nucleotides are TGCGCCAGCAGCCAGGGAGACGGGGACAATTACAATGAGCAGTACTTC.

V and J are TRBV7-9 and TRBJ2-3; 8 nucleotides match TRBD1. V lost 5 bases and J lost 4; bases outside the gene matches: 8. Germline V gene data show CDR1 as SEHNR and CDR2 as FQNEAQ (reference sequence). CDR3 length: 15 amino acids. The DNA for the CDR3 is TGTGCCAGCAGCCTACAGCGGACAGGGCCAGATACGCAGTATTTT. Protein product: CASSLQRTGPDTQYF.

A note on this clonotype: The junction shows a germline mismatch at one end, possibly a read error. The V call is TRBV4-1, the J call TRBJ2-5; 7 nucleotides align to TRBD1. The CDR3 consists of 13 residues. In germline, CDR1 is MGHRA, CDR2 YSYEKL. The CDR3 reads CANSHRQGETQYF. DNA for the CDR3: TGCGCCAACAGCCACCGACAGGGAGAGACCCAGTACTTC.

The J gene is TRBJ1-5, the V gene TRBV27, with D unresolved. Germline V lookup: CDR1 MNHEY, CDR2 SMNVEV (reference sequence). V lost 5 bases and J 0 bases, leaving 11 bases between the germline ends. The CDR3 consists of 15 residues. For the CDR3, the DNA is TGTGCCAGCAGTCAACAGAGTTATAGCAATCAGCCCCAGCATTTT. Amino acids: CASSQQSYSNQPQHF.

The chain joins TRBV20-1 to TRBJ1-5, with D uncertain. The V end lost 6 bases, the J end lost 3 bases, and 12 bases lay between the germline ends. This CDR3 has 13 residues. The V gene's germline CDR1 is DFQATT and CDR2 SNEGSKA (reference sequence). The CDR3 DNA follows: TGCAGTGCCCGGCGGGGAAACAATCAGCCCCAGCATTTT. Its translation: CSARRGNNQPQHF.

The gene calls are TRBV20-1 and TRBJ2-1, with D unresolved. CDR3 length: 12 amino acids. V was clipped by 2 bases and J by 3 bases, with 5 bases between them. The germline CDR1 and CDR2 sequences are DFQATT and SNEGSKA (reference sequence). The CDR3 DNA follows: TGCAGTGCTAGATCCGGCTACAATGAGCAGTTCTTC. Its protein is CSARSGYNEQFF.

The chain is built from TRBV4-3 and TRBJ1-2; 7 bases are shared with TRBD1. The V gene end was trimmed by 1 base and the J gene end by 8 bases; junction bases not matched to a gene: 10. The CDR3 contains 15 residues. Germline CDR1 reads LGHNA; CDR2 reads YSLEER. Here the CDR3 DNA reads TGCGCCAGCAGCCAAGTGGGGGACAGCCTTTTAGGCTACACCTTC. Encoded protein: CASSQVGDSLLGYTF.

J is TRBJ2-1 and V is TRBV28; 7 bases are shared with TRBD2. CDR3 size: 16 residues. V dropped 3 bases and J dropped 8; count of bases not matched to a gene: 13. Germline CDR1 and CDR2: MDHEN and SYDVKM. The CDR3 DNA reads TGTGCCAGCAGTTTTTTTGTGGGAGGGCCCCAGGATGAGCAGTTCTTC. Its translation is CASSFFVGGPQDEQFF.

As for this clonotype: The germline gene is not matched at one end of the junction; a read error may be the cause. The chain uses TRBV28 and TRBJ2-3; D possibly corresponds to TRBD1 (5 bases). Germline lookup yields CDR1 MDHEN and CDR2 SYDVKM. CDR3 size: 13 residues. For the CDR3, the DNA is TGTGTCAGCAGTATCCCACAGGCAGATACGCAGTATTTT. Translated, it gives CVSSIPQADTQYF.

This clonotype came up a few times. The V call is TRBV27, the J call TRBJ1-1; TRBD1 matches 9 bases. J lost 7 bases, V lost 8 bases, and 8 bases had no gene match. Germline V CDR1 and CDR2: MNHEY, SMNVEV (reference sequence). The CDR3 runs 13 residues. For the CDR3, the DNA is TGTGCCAGCCTGGGACAGGGAGGAATTGAAGCTTTCTTT. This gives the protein CASLGQGGIEAFF.

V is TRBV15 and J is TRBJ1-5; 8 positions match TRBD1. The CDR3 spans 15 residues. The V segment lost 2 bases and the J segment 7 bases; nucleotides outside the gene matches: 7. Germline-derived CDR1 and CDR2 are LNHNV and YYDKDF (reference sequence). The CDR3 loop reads CATSRTRTGNQPQHF. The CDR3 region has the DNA TGTGCCACCAGCAGAACCAGGACAGGGAACCAGCCCCAGCATTTT.

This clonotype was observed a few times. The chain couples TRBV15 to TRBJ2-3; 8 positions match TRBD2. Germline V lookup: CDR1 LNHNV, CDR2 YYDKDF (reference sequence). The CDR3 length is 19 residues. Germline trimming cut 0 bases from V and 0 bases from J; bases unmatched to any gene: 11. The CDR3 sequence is CATSRDGGRTSPSTDTQYF. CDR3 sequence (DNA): TGTGCCACCAGCAGAGATGGGGGGCGGACTAGCCCTAGCACAGATACGCAGTATTTT.

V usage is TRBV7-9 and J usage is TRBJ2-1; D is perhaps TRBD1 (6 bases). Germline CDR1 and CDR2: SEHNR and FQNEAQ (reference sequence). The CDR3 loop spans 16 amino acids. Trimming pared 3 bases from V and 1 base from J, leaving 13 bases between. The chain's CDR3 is CASSLDSAPSYNEQFF. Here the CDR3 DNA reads TGTGCCAGCAGCTTGGACAGCGCTCCGTCCTACAATGAGCAGTTCTTC.

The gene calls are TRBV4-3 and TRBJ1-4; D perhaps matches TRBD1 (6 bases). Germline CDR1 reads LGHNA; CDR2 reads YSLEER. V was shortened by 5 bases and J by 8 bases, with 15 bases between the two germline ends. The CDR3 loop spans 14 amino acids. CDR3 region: CASSFSGEGEKLFF. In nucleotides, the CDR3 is TGCGCCAGCAGCTTTTCAGGGGAAGGGGAAAAACTGTTTTTT.

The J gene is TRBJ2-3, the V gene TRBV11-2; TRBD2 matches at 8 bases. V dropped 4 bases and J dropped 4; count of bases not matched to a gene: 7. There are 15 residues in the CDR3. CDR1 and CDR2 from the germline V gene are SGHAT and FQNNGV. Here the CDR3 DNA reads TGTGCCAGCAGCTCCGGGGGGGTCCGGTCAGATACGCAGTATTTT. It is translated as CASSSGGVRSDTQYF.

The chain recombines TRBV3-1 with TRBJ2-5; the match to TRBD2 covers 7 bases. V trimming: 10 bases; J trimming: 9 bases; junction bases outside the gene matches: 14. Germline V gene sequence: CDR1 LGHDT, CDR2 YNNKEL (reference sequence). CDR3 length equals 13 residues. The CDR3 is CATRLASEGAQYF. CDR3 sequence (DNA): TGTGCCACCAGACTAGCCTCAGAAGGGGCCCAGTACTTC.